This T cell receptor (beta chain) is from a study of cytomegalovirus exposure and HLA in healthy donors. The study, taken as a whole, reports: Cytomegalovirus status was reportedly diagnosed by the classifier with high specificity and sensitivity. Investigators reported fewer than 200 TCR beta chains as tied to cytomegalovirus. Rare TCR sequences predominated, though certain public TCRs were found in many donors.

Primers included in the PCR were 60 Vbeta and 13 Jbeta primers. Some clones are missing from TCRdb's copy, which holds only in-frame ones; the method was immunoSEQ multiplex PCR. The sample shows 120,000 or so clones, about 81% of them seen only once. Comments on this clone: Its target is unknown.

Germline CDR1 reads SGHDT; CDR2 reads YYEEEE. The CDR3 totals 15 residues. V lost 2 bases, J lost 4 bases, and 5 bases stayed unmatched. The chain employs TRBV5-6 and TRBJ1-5, with 8 bases fitting TRBD1. Sequencing was performed on PBMCs. The clonotype originates from a woman aged 40 to 50 in good health and CMV-seropositive. DNA for the CDR3: TGTGCCAGCAGCTTCGGGACAGGCCCAAATCAGCCCCAGCATTTT. Translating gives CASSFGTGPNQPQHF. Supplemented by reference TRBV5-6 and TRBJ1-5, the full variable domain reads DAGVTQSPTHLIKTRGQQVTLRCSPKSGHDTVSWYQQALGQGPQFIFQYYEEEERQRGNFPDRFSGHQFPNYSSELNVNALLLGDSALYLCASSFGTGPNQPQHFGDGTRLSIL.